The 14 T cell receptor beta chains listed next were all sequenced from one sample in a study of blood T cell repertoires in COVID-19. Data came from immunoSEQ multiplex PCR; TCRdb stores just in-frame clones and leaves some out. The sample includes under 250,000 clones, roughly 82% of them seen just once. The specimen was peripheral blood. The receptor source for this set is a human donor in a cohort sampled during active COVID-19.

V gene TRBV5-5 combines with J gene TRBJ1-1; TRBD1 might be the D (5 bases). The CDR3 is 12 residues long. The germline CDR1 and CDR2 sequences are SGHKS and YYEKEE (reference sequence). V lost 5 bases, J lost 2 bases, and 7 bases lay in between. The chain's CDR3 is CASRTANTEAFF. Written as DNA, the CDR3 is TGTGCCAGCAGGACAGCCAACACTGAAGCTTTCTTT.

This clone came up a few times. This rearrangement joins TRBV28 to TRBJ1-1, with D unclear. The CDR3 spans 12 residues. CDR1 is MDHEN, CDR2 SYDVKM, per germline. Between the trimmed V and J ends, which lost 7 bases and 3 bases, there was a span of 9 bases. The CDR3 DNA reads as TGTGCCAGCAACGCAGTGCACACTGAAGCTTTCTTT. Its translation: CASNAVHTEAFF.

The genes are TRBV10-2 and TRBJ1-2; 7 nucleotides line up with TRBD1. The CDR3 runs 13 residues. The trim removed 7 bases at V and 3 bases at J, leaving 5 bases unmatched. The germline V gene encodes CDR1 WSHSY and CDR2 SAAADI. CDR3 bases: TGCGCCAGCACGCAGGGACAGCACTATGGCTACACCTTC. Its translation: CASTQGQHYGYTF.

CDR3 DNA: TGTGCCAGCTCACCCCCATCGGGGCTAGCGGGAGAGGGCACCTACAATGAGCAGTTCTTC. Its protein product is CASSPPSGLAGEGTYNEQFF. The chain joins TRBV18 to TRBJ2-1, with 10 bases aligning to TRBD2. The CDR3 runs to 20 residues. V shed 3 bases and J 2 bases; nucleotides not matched to a gene: 16. Per the germline V gene, CDR1 is KGHSH and CDR2 is LQKENI. Together with reference TRBV18 and TRBJ2-1, the CDR3 gives the full variable domain: NAGVMQNPRHLVRRRGQEARLRCSPMKGHSHVYWYRQLPEEGLKFMVYLQKENIIDESGMPKERFSAEFPKEGPSILRIQQVVRGDSAAYFCASSPPSGLAGEGTYNEQFFGPGTRLTVL.

The rearrangement joins TRBV15 to TRBJ2-1; 14 positions match TRBD2. The CDR3 totals 16 residues. J lost 7 bases, V lost 4 bases, and 6 bases had no gene match. CDR1 LNHNV and CDR2 YYDKDF come from the germline V gene (reference sequence). This chain's CDR3 is CATSNQGLAGENEQFF. The CDR3 DNA reads TGTGCCACCAGCAACCAGGGACTAGCGGGAGAAAATGAGCAGTTCTTC.

V usage is TRBV19 and J usage is TRBJ1-5; D unresolved. Germline V CDR1 and CDR2: LNHDA, SQIVND (reference sequence). V was pared by 4 bases and J by 2 bases, with 9 bases between. The CDR3 spans 14 residues. The CDR3 coding sequence is TGTGCCAGTAGTACACTCATTCGCAATCAGCCCCAGCATTTT. This gives the protein CASSTLIRNQPQHF.

The genes are TRBV27 and TRBJ2-1, with D possibly TRBD2 on 5 matching bases. Looked up from germline, CDR1 is MNHEY and CDR2 is SMNVEV (reference sequence). This CDR3 has 13 residues. Trimming stripped 5 bases from V and 8 bases from J, with 13 bases between. As DNA, the CDR3 is TGTGCCAGCAGTCCCTCGGGGTTCCATGAGCAGTTCTTC. Encoded protein: CASSPSGFHEQFF.

The chain uses TRBV2 and TRBJ2-1; 8 bases are a match to TRBD2. The CDR3 contains 13 residues. Germline assignment: CDR1 SNHLY and CDR2 FYNNEI. V was pared by 7 bases and J by 9 bases, with 8 bases of the junction left unmatched. CDR3 bases: TGTGCCAGCATATCGGGAGGGTTGGCTGAGCAGTTCTTC. Its protein is CASISGGLAEQFF.

V gene TRBV6-5 combines with J gene TRBJ1-2; maybe TRBD1 (5 bases). Deletions cut 4 bases from V and 8 bases from J, with 17 bases between. CDR3 size: 14 residues. Germline-derived CDR1 and CDR2 are MNHEY and SVGAGI. In nucleotides, the CDR3 is TGTGCCAGCAGTTCATCGGGGGGGGTTAGAGGCTACACCTTC. This encodes CASSSSGGVRGYTF.

This clone was detected only once. This chain uses TRBV5-4 with TRBJ2-7, with D perhaps TRBD1 (5 bases). The V end was cut by 4 bases, the J end by 0 bases, with 11 bases between. Germline CDR1 is SGHNT and CDR2 is YYREEE (reference sequence). The length of the CDR3 is 14 residues. CDR3 region: CASSQGFHSYEQYF. In DNA form, the CDR3 reads TGTGCCAGCAGCCAGGGTTTTCACTCCTACGAGCAGTACTTC.

This clone showed up just a few times. The gene calls are TRBV7-9 and TRBJ2-2; 8 bases are a match to TRBD1. The CDR3 covers 16 residues. Germline CDR1 and CDR2: SEHNR and FQNEAQ (reference sequence). The ends lost 1 base at V and 1 base at J; junction bases unmatched: 2. The CDR3 reads CASSLGGTGNTGELFF. CDR3 DNA sequence: TGTGCCAGCAGCTTAGGGGGGACAGGGAACACCGGGGAGCTGTTTTTT.

This clone was detected only once. This chain uses TRBV7-2 with TRBJ1-2, with 7 bases lining up with TRBD1. CDR3 length: 14 residues. The junction had 7 bases not matched to a gene; V was cut back by 2 bases and J by 7 bases. Germline V gene lookup returns CDR1 SGHTA and CDR2 FQGNSA. CDR3 sequence reads: CASSLYQGESGYTF. The CDR3 DNA is TGTGCCAGCAGCTTATATCAGGGGGAGAGTGGCTACACCTTC.

The V and J genes are TRBV7-2 and TRBJ2-1; possible D gene TRBD2, 6 bases. The germline gives CDR1 SGHTA, CDR2 FQGNSA. Trimming pared 2 bases from V and 8 bases from J, leaving 16 bases between. This CDR3 is 15 amino acids long. CDR3 DNA: TGTGCCAGCAGCTTACGAGAGGTGGAGGGGCATGAGCAGTTCTTC. Amino acids: CASSLREVEGHEQFF.

V is TRBV7-9 and J is TRBJ1-1, with TRBD1 matching 7 bases. Trimming at V came to 5 bases and at J to 4 bases, leaving 7 bases not matched to a gene. Germline assignment: CDR1 SEHNR and CDR2 FQNEAQ (reference sequence). The CDR3 sequence is 14 residues long. For the CDR3, the DNA is TGTGCCAGCAGCCCCGGACAGGAGGGCACTGAAGCTTTCTTT. It yields the protein CASSPGQEGTEAFF.